This is a list of T cell receptor beta chains from one sample in a study of T cell responses to AZD1222 COVID-19 vaccine. Sequencing was performed with immunoSEQ multiplex PCR; in TCRdb, only in-frame clones are kept and a portion is missing. The sample contains 120,000 to 150,000 clones, approximately 88% of which appear only once. The starting material was peripheral blood, obtained on day 0 of AZD1222 vaccination. These receptors were taken from an adult in good health. The CDR3 runs from the conserved cysteine through the conserved F or W. The D gene is left open where the match is weak. Size values are once, few and many counts, or a class for expanded clones, and some rows have none.

>TRBJ2-7|TRBV29-1|-|-
TGCAGCGGCTGGGACGGCGAGCAGCAGTACTTC
CSGWDGEQQYF
>TRBJ2-7|TRBV7-2|-|-
TGTGCCAGCAGCCTAGGGGTGGGTTACCAGGCGCAGTACTTC
CASSLGVGYQAQYF
>TRBJ2-7|TRBV27|-|-
TGTGCCAGCAGTTCCCCGATACAAACAGGCTCGTACGAGCAGTACTTC
CASSSPIQTGSYEQYF
>TRBJ2-4|TRBV11-2|-|TRBD2
TGTGCCAGCAGTTGGACTAGCGAAAACATTCAGTACTTC
CASSWTSENIQYF
>TRBJ2-2|TRBV27|-|TRBD2
TGTGCCAGCAGTTGGGGGACTAGCGTCACCGGGGAGCTGTTTTTT
CASSWGTSVTGELFF
>TRBJ2-1|TRBV7-3|-|TRBD1
TGTGCCAGCAGCTTATTGGACAGGGGGGGTGAGCAGTTCTTC
CASSLLDRGGEQFF
>TRBJ1-1|TRBV4-1|-|-
TGCGCCAGCAGCCGGGGAGGGTTTCAGAACACTGAAGCTTTCTTT
CASSRGGFQNTEAFF
>TRBJ1-5|TRBV24-1|-|-
TGTGCCAACCGAGAGGTTAGGTGGCAGCCCCAGCATTTT
CANREVRWQPQHF
>TRBJ1-2|TRBV3-1/TRBV3-2|-|-
TGTGCCAGCAGACCTAGTACAGGAGGCTACACCTTC
CASRPSTGGYTF
>TRBJ1-1|TRBV6-5|-|TRBD1
TGTGCCAGCAGTTACTTCGGACAGGCCAGAGCTTTCTTT
CASSYFGQARAFF
>TRBJ2-5|TRBV11-1|-|TRBD2
TGTGCCAGCAGCTCTGGACTAGATGGTGAGACCCAGTACTTC
CASSSGLDGETQYF
>TRBJ2-3|TRBV28|-|TRBD2
TGTGCCAGCAGTAGACTAGCGGGAGGGTACACAGATACGCAGTATTTT
CASSRLAGGYTDTQYF
>TRBJ2-7|TRBV6-1|-|-
TGTGCCAGCAGTGAAGGGGGGAGCTACGAGCAGTACTTC
CASSEGGSYEQYF
>TRBJ2-5|TRBV7-9|-|-
TGTGCCAGCAGCGGGAGTAATGAGACCCAGTACTTC
CASSGSNETQYF
>TRBJ1-1|TRBV4-3|-|-
TGCGCCAGCAGCCTAGGGACAAGGAACACTGAAGCTTTCTTT
CASSLGTRNTEAFF
>TRBJ1-4|TRBV5-1|-|-
TGCGCCAGCAAAAGGGGGACAACTAATGAAAAACTGTTTTTT
CASKRGTTNEKLFF
>TRBJ1-3|TRBV6-1|-|-
TGTGCCAGCAGTGAAAAGAGGGATATCTCTGGAAACACCATATATTTT
CASSEKRDISGNTIYF
>TRBJ2-3|TRBV19|-|TRBD1
TGTGCCAGTAGTAAGAACCAGGGGGTGGTCACAGATACGCAGTATTTT
CASSKNQGVVTDTQYF
>TRBJ2-3|TRBV9|few|-
TGTGCCAGCAGCGCGGGACTTTCCACAGATACGCAGTATTTT
CASSAGLSTDTQYF
>TRBJ2-3|TRBV6-5|few|TRBD2
TGTGCCAGCACTGCGAGCGGGAGTCGAGCAGATACGCAGTATTTT
CASTASGSRADTQYF
>TRBJ2-7|TRBV7-3|-|-
TGTGCCAGCAGCTTGGACGTGGGCTCCTACGAGCAGTACTTC
CASSLDVGSYEQYF
>TRBJ2-1|TRBV6-2/TRBV6-3|-|TRBD2
TGTGCCAGCAGCCACCTAGCGGGGGGATACAATGAGCAGTTCTTC
CASSHLAGGYNEQFF
>TRBJ1-5|TRBV27|-|-
TGTGCCAGCAGCCTAGGGCGGCCCCCCACGGGGCCCCAGCATTTT
CASSLGRPPTGPQHF
>TRBJ2-3|TRBV19|-|TRBD1
TGTGCCAGTAGTCCACAGGGGGCTATAGATACGCAGTATTTT
CASSPQGAIDTQYF
>TRBJ1-5|TRBV24-1|-|-
TGTGCCACCAGTGTGGGGGATCGCAATCAGCCCCAGCATTTT
CATSVGDRNQPQHF
>TRBJ2-3|TRBV7-3|-|TRBD2
TGTGCCAGCAGCTTAGGACTAGCGCAACTGAGCACAGATACGCAGTATTTT
CASSLGLAQLSTDTQYF
>TRBJ1-1|TRBV30|-|TRBD1
TGTGCCTGGAGGGGGACAGGGGGCATGTACACTGAAGCTTTCTTT
CAWRGTGGMYTEAFF
>TRBJ2-3|TRBV4-3|-|-
TGCGCCAGCAGCCAAGAACGAGCTGCGGGACCAACGCAGTATTTT
CASSQERAAGPTQYF
>TRBJ2-1|TRBV5-4|-|-
TGTGCCAGCAAGGCCCCGGGACCGTACAATGAGCAGTTCTTC
CASKAPGPYNEQFF
>TRBJ1-6|TRBV30|once|TRBD1
TGTGCCTGGAACCGGGACAGCCATAATTCACCCCTCCACTTT
CAWNRDSHNSPLHF
>TRBJ1-5|TRBV5-1|few|TRBD1
TGCGCCAGCAGGACAGGGGGGAATCAGCCCCAGCATTTT
CASRTGGNQPQHF
>TRBJ1-5|TRBV25-1|-|-
TGTGCCAGCAGGCGGGGACAAAATCAGCCCCAGCATTTT
CASRRGQNQPQHF
>TRBJ2-7|TRBV7-9|-|-
TGTGCCAGCAGCTATGATGGGCGGACCTACGAGCAGTACTTC
CASSYDGRTYEQYF
>TRBJ1-6|TRBV7-2|-|-
TGTGCCAGCAGCTTAGGAGCAGTCTCCTATAATTCACCCCTCCACTTT
CASSLGAVSYNSPLHF
>TRBJ1-2|TRBV20-1|-|-
TGCAGTGCTAGTCCCACGGGGTATGGCTACACCTTC
CSASPTGYGYTF
>TRBJ2-3|TRBV5-4|-|TRBD2
TGTGCCAGCAGCTTGGCTAGCGGGAGCTTCACAGATACGCAGTATTTT
CASSLASGSFTDTQYF
>TRBJ2-1|TRBV5-1|-|-
TGCGCCAGCAGCTTGGCCTCCTCCTACAATGAGCAGTTCTTC
CASSLASSYNEQFF
>TRBJ2-5|TRBV7-9|-|-
TGTGCCAGCAGCCCGGAAGGGGGAGGGCAAGAGACCCAGTACTTC
CASSPEGGGQETQYF
>TRBJ1-1|TRBV13|-|TRBD1
TGTGCCAGCAGACCCTACGACAGGGGCACTGAAGCTTTCTTT
CASRPYDRGTEAFF
>TRBJ1-2|TRBV5-4|-|TRBD1
TGTGCCAGCAGCTTGGCACGACAGGGCGGTAACTATGGCTACACCTTC
CASSLARQGGNYGYTF
>TRBJ1-3|TRBV28|-|-
TGTGCCAGCGTAATTAGAGGCACCATATATTTT
CASVIRGTIYF